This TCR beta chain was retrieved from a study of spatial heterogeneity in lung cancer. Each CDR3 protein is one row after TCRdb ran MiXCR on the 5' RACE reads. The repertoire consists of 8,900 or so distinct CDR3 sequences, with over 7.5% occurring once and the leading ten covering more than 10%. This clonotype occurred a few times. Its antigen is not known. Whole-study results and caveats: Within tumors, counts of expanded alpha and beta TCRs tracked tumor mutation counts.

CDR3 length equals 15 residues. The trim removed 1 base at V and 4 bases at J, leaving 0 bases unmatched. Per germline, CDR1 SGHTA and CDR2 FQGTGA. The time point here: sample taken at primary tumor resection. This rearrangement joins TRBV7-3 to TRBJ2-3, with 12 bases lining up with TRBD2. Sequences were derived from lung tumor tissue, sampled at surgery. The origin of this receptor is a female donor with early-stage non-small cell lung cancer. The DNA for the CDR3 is TGTGCCAGCAGCTTAAGACTAGCGGGGGCAGATACGCAGTATTTT. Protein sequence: CASSLRLAGADTQYF.